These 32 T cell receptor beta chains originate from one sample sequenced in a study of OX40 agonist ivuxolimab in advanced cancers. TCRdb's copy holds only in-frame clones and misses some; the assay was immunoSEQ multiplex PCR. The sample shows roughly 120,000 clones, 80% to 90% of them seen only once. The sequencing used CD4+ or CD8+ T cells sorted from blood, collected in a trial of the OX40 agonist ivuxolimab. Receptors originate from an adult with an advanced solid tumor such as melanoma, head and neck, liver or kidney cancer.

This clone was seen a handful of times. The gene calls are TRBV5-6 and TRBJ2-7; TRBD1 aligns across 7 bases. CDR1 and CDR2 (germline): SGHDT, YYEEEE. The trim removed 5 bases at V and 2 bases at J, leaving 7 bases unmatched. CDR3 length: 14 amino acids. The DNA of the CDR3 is TGTGCCAGCAGATCCCGGGACAGTCCCTACGAGCAGTACTTC. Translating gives CASRSRDSPYEQYF.

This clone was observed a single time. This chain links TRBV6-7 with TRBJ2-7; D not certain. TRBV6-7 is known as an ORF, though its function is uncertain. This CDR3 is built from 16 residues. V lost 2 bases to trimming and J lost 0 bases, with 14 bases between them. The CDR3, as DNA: TGTGCCAGCAGTTACACACGTCGCGTTTCCTCCTACGAGCAGTACTTC. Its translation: CASSYTRRVSSYEQYF.

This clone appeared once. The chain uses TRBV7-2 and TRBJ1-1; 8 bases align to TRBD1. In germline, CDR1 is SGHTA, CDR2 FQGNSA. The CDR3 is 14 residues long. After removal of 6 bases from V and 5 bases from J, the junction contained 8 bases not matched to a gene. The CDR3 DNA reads TGTGCCAGCAGGCCAGGGGGCTCGAGGACTGAAGCTTTCTTT. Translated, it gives CASRPGGSRTEAFF.

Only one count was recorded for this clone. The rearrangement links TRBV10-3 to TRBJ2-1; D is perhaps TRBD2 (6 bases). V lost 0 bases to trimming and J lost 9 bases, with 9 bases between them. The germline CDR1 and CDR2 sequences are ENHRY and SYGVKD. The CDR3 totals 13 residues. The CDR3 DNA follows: TGTGCCATCAGTGAGTCGACGGAGGGTGAGCAGTTCTTC. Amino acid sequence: CAISESTEGEQFF.

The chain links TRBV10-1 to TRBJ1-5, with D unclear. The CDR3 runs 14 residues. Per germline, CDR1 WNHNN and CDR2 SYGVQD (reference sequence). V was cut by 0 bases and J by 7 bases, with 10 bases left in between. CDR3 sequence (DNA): TGCGCCAGCAGTGAGTCGAAAGGGAGGCAGCCCCAGCATTTT. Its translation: CASSESKGRQPQHF.

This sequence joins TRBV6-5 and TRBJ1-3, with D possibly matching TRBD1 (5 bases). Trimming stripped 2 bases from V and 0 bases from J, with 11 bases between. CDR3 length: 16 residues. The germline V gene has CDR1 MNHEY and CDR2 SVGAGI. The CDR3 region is CASSYDQGFSGNTIYF. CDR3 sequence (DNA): TGTGCCAGCAGTTACGACCAGGGCTTCTCTGGAAACACCATATATTTT.

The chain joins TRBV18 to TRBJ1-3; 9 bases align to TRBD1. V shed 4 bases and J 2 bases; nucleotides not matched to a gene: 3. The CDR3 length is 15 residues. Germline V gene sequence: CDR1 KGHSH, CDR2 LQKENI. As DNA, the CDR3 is TGTGCCAGCTCACGACAGGGGGGTGCTGGAAACACCATATATTTT. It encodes CASSRQGGAGNTIYF.

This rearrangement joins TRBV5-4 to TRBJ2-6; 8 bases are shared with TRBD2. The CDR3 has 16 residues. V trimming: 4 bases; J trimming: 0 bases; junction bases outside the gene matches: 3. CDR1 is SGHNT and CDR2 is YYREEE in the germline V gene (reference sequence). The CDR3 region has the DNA TGTGCCAGCAGCGCGGGGGGTCTCTCTGGGGCCAACGTCCTGACTTTC. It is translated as CASSAGGLSGANVLTF. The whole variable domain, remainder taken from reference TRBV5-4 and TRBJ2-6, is ETGVTQSPTHLIKTRGQQVTLRCSSQSGHNTVSWYQQALGQGPQFIFQYYREEENGRGNFPPRFSGLQFPNYSSELNVNALELDDSALYLCASSAGGLSGANVLTFGAGSRLTVL.

The CDR3 sequence: CASSYAQGNYEQYF. The CDR3, as DNA: TGTGCCAGCAGTTACGCACAGGGTAACTACGAGCAGTACTTC. The chain uses TRBV6-5 and TRBJ2-7, with D possibly matching TRBD1 (6 bases). The V gene's germline CDR1 is MNHEY and CDR2 SVGAGI. This CDR3 contains 14 residues. Trimming removed 2 bases from V and 3 bases from J, with 11 bases in between.

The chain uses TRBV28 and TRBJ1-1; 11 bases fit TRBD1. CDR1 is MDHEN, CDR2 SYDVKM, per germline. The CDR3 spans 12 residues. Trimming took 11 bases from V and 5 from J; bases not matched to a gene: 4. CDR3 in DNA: TGTGCCGAGGGGACAGGGGGAACTGAAGCTTTCTTT. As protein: CAEGTGGTEAFF.

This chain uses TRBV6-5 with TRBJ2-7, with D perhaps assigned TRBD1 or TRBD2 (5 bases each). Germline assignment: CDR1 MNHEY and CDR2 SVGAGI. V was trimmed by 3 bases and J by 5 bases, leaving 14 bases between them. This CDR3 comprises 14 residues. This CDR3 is CASSYSGTLDEQYF. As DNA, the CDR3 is TGTGCCAGCAGTTATTCGGGGACCCTCGACGAGCAGTACTTC.

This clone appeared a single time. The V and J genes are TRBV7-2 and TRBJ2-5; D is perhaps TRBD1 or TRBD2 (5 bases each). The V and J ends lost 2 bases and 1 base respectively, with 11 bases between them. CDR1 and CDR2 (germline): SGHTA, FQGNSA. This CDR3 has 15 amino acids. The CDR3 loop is CASSLMRGAQETQYF. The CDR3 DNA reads TGTGCCAGCAGCTTAATGAGGGGCGCCCAAGAGACCCAGTACTTC.

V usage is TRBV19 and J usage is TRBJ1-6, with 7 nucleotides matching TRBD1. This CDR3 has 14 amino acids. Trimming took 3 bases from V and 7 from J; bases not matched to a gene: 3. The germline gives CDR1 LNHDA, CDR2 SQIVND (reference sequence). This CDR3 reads CASSIRTGNSPLHF. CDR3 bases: TGTGCCAGTAGTATTCGGACAGGAAATTCACCCCTCCACTTT.

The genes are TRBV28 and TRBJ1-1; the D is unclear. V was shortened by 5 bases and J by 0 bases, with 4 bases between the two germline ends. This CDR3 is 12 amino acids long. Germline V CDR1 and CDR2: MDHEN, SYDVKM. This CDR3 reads CASSPLNTEAFF. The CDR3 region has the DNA TGTGCCAGCAGTCCATTGAACACTGAAGCTTTCTTT.

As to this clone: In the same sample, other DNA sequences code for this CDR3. The CDR3 sequence: CASSLRETQYF. DNA of the CDR3: TGTGCCAGCAGTTTAAGGGAGACCCAGTACTTC. The rearrangement joins TRBV28 to TRBJ2-5; D is uncertain. With 2 bases removed from V and 5 bases from J, the gap between germline ends came to 3 bases. The length of the CDR3 is 11 residues. Germline CDR1 is MDHEN and CDR2 is SYDVKM. The variable domain in full, completed from reference TRBV28 and TRBJ2-5, reads DVKVTQSSRYLVKRTGEKVFLECVQDMDHENMFWYRQDPGLGLRLIYFSYDVKMKEKGDIPEGYSVSREKKERFSLILESASTNQTSMYLCASSLRETQYFGPGTRLLVL.

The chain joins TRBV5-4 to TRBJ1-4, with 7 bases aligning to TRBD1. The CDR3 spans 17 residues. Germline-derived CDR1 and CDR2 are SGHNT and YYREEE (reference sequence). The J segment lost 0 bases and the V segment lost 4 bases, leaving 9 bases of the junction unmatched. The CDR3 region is CASSPGQTPATNEKLFF. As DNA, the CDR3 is TGTGCCAGCAGCCCGGGACAGACTCCAGCAACTAATGAAAAACTGTTTTTT.

The CDR3: CASSYNQGGAQHF. CDR3 nucleotides: TGTGCCAGCAGCTACAACCAGGGGGGGGCCCAGCATTTT. V gene TRBV11-2 combines with J gene TRBJ1-5; the match to TRBD1 covers 7 bases. Trimming removed 4 bases from V and 11 bases from J; junction bases left unmatched: 8. Germline assignment: CDR1 SGHAT and CDR2 FQNNGV. This CDR3 contains 13 residues.

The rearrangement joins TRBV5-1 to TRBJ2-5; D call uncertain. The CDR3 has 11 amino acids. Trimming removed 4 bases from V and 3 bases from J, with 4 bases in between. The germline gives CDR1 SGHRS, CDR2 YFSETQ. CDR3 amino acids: CASSTEETQYF. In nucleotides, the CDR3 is TGCGCCAGCAGCACCGAAGAGACCCAGTACTTC. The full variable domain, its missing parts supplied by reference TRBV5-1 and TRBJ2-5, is KAGVTQTPRYLIKTRGQQVTLSCSPISGHRSVSWYQQTPGQGLQFLFEYFSETQRNKGNFPGRFSGRQFSNSRSEMNVSTLELGDSALYLCASSTEETQYFGPGTRLLVL.

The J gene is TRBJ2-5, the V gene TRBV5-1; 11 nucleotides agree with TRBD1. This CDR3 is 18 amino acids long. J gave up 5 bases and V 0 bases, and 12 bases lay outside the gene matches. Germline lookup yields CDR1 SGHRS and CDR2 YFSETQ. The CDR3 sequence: CASSLAPGQGGTSETQYF. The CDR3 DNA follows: TGCGCCAGCAGCTTGGCCCCGGGACAGGGGGGAACCAGCGAGACCCAGTACTTC.

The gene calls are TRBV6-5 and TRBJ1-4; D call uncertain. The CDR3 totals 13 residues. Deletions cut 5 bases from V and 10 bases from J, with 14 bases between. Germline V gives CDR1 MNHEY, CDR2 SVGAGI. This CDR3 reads CASSPSGFGKLFF. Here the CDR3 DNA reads TGTGCCAGCAGTCCCTCCGGGTTCGGAAAACTGTTTTTT.

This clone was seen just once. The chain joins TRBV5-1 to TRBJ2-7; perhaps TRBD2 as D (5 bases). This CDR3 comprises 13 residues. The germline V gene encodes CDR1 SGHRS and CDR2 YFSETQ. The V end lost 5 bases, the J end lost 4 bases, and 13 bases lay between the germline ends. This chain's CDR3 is CASRFNERYEQYF. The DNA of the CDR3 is TGCGCCAGCAGGTTCAACGAGCGGTACGAGCAGTACTTC.

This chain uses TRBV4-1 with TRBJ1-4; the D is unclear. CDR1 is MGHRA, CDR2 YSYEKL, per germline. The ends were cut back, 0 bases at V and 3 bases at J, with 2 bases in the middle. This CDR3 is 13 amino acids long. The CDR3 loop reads CASSQESNEKLFF. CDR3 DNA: TGCGCCAGCAGCCAAGAGTCTAATGAAAAACTGTTTTTT.

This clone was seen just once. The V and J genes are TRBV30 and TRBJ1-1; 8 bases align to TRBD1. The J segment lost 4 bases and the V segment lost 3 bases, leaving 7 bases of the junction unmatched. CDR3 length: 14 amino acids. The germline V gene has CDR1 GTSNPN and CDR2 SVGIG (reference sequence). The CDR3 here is CAWRSAGGVTEAFF. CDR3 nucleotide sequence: TGTGCCTGGAGGTCGGCAGGGGGCGTCACTGAAGCTTTCTTT.

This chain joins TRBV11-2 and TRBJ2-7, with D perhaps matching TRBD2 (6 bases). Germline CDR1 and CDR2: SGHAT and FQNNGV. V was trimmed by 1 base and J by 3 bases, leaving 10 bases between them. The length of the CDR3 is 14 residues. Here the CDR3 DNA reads TGTGCCAGCAGCTTAGCGACTAGGTACTACGAGCAGTACTTC. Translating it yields CASSLATRYYEQYF.

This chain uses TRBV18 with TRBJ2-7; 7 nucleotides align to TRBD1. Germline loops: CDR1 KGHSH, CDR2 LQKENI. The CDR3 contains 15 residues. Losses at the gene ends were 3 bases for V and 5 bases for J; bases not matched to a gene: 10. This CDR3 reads CASSPRDRRNDEQYF. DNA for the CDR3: TGTGCCAGCTCACCTCGGGACAGAAGGAATGACGAGCAGTACTTC.

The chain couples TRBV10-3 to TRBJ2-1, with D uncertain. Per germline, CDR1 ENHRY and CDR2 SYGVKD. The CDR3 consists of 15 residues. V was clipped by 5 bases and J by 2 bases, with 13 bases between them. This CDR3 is CAISPRTDTYNEQFF. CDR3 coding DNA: TGTGCCATCAGTCCGAGGACGGATACCTACAATGAGCAGTTCTTC.

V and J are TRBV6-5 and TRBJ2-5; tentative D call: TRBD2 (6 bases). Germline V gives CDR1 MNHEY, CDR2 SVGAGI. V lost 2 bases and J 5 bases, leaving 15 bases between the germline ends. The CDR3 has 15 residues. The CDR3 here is CASSYHGTAGETQYF. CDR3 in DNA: TGTGCCAGCAGTTACCATGGGACTGCTGGGGAGACCCAGTACTTC.

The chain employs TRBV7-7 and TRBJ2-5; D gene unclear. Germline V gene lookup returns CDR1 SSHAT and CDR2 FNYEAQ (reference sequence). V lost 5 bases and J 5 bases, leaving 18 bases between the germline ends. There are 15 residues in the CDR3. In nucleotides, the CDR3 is TGTGCCAGCAGCCTAAGTTCCAGATGGAGCGAGACCCAGTACTTC. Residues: CASSLSSRWSETQYF.

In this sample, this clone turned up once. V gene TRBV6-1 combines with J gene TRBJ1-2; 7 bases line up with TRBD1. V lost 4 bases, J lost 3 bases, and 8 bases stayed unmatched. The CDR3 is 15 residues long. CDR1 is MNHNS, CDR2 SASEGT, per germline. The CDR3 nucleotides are TGTGCCAGCAGTGCATCGGGACAGCTCTACTATGGCTACACCTTC. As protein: CASSASGQLYYGYTF.

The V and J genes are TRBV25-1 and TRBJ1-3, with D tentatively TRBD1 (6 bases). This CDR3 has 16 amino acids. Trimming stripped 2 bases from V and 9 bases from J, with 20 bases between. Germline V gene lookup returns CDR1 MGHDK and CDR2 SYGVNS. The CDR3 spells CASSEVFRGAGGTIYF. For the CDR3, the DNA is TGTGCCAGCAGTGAAGTATTCAGGGGCGCCGGGGGCACCATATATTTT.

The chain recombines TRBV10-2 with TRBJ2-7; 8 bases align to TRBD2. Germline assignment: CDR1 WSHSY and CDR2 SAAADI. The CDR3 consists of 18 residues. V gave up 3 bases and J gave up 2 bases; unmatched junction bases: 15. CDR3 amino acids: CASSDVGGASWVPYEQYF. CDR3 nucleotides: TGCGCCAGCAGTGATGTCGGGGGGGCCTCCTGGGTCCCCTACGAGCAGTACTTC.

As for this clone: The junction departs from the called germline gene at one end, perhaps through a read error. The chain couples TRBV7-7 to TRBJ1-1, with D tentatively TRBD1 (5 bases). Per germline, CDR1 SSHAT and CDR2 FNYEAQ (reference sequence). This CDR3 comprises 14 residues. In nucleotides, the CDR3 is TGTGCTAGCAGCTCGGGACCCACGAGTACTGAAGCTTTCTTT. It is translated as CASSSGPTSTEAFF.